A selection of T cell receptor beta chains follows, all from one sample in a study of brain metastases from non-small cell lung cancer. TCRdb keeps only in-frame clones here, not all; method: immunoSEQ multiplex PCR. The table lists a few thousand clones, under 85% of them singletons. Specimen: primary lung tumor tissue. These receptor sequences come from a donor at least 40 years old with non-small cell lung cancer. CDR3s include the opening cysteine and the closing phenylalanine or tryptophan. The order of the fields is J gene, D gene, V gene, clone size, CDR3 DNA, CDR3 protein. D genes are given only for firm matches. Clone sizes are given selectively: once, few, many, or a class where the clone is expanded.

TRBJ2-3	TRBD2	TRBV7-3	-	TGTGCCAGCAGCTTAGGGAGCGGGGGGGGCACAGATACGCAGTATTTT	CASSLGSGGGTDTQYF
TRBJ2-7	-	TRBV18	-	TGTGCCAGCTCACCAGGAACAGGGACCACTTACGAGCAGTATTTC	CASSPGTGTTYEQYF
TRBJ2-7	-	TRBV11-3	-	TGTGCCAGCAGCCCCGGCGGGCAGGAGTGGCACGAGCAGTACTTC	CASSPGGQEWHEQYF
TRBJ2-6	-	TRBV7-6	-	TGTGCCAGCAGCTCCCATGGAGGCTCTGGGGCCAACGTCCTGACTTTC	CASSSHGGSGANVLTF
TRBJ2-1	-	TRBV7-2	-	TGTGCCAGCAGTCGCACTCCTTACCCCTACAATGAGCAGTTCTTC	CASSRTPYPYNEQFF
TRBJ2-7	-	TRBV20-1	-	TGCAGTGCTCCCGGGGCCTACGAGCAGTACTTC	CSAPGAYEQYF
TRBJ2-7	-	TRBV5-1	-	TGCGCCAGCAGCTTGGGGCTAGCTTCTTCCTACGAGCAGTACTTC	CASSLGLASSYEQYF
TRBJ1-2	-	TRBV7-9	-	TGTGCCAGCAGCTACGACGGGAACTATGGCTACACCTTC	CASSYDGNYGYTF
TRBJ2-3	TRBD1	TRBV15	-	TGTACCACCAGCTCAGGGGGCAGCACAGATACGCAGTATTTT	CTTSSGGSTDTQYF
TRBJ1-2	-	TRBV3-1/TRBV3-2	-	TGTGCCAGCAGTCAACGGGAGAGGCCCACCTACACCTTC	CASSQRERPTYTF
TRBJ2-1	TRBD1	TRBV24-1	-	TGTGCCACCAGTGGCGACAGGGGGGCCAATGAGCAGTTCTTC	CATSGDRGANEQFF
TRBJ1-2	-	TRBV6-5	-	TGTGCCAGCACCTCTCCGGGGGCCGCTAACTATGGCTACACCTTC	CASTSPGAANYGYTF
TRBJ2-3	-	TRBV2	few	TGTGCCAGCCAGAGCGTTCCCTCGACAGATACGCAGTATTTT	CASQSVPSTDTQYF
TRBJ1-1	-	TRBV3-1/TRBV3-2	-	TGTGCCAGCAGCCATGGAGATTACACTGAAGCTTTCTTT	CASSHGDYTEAFF
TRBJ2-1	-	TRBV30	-	TGTGCCTGGAGATGGAGTTACAATGAGCAGTTCTTC	CAWRWSYNEQFF
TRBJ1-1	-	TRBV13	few	TGTGCCAGCAGCTTGCGCCCCGGTGTTGAAGCTTTCTTT	CASSLRPGVEAFF
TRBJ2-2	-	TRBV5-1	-	TGCGCCAGCAGCGTGCCGAACCGATTTAACACCGGGGAGCTGTTTTTT	CASSVPNRFNTGELFF
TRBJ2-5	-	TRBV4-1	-	TGCGCCAGCAGCCAAGATCATGGAGGTACCCGGGGGACCCAGTACTTC	CASSQDHGGTRGTQYF
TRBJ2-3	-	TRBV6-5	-	TGTGCCAGCTGCAAAGCACTGGGGTGGACAGATACGCAGTATTTT	CASCKALGWTDTQYF
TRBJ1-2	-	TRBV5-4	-	TGTGCCAGCAGCTTGGCCGACGGCTATGGCTACACCTTC	CASSLADGYGYTF
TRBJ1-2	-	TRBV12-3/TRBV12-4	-	TGTGCCAGCAGTTCCGGACGGATGGGTGGCTACACCTTC	CASSSGRMGGYTF
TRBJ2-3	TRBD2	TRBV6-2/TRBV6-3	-	TGTGCCAGCAGTTACACAACACCGAGAAGCGGGGGGGCCTCCAGCACAGATACGCAGTATTTT	CASSYTTPRSGGASSTDTQYF
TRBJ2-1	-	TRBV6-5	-	TGTGCCAGCAGTTACCGAGGGTCCTTTTACAATGAGCAGTTCTTC	CASSYRGSFYNEQFF
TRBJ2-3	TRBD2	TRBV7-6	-	TGTGCCAGCAACCCACGCGGCGGGGGGGCAGGAGATACGCAGTATTTT	CASNPRGGGAGDTQYF
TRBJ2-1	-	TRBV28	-	TGTGCCAGCACCGGGCTGGGATTCTCCTTTAGGGATGAGCAGTTCTTC	CASTGLGFSFRDEQFF
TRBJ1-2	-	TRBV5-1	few	TGCGCCAGCAGCTGGGAAGGACAGTATGGCTACACCTTC	CASSWEGQYGYTF
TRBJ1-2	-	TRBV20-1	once	TGCAGTGCTAGAGACCTCTATGGCTACACCTTC	CSARDLYGYTF
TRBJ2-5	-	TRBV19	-	TGTGCCAGTAACTCCGGGGAGACCCAGTACTTC	CASNSGETQYF
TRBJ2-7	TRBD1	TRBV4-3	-	TGCGCCAGCAGCCAAGCCGACAGGGCCTACGAGCAGTACTTC	CASSQADRAYEQYF
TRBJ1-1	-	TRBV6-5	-	TGTGCCAGCAGTTACTCACAGGCCCCGAACACTGAAGCTTTCTTT	CASSYSQAPNTEAFF
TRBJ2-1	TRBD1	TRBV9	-	TGTGCCAGCAGCGTAGCGGGACAGAGAGGTTACAATGAGCAGTTCTTC	CASSVAGQRGYNEQFF
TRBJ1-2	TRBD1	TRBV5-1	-	TGCGCCAGCAGCTTAGGACAGGGGACTAGTGGCTACACCTTC	CASSLGQGTSGYTF
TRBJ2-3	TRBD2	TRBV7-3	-	TGTGCCAGCAGCTCCGGACTAGGCCCGCAGTATTTT	CASSSGLGPQYF
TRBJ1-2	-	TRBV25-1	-	TGTGCCAGCAGTCACAGACTCAACTATGGCTACACCTTC	CASSHRLNYGYTF
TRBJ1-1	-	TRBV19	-	TGTGCCAGTAGTATCTTAGACGGGAACACTGAAGCTTTCTTT	CASSILDGNTEAFF
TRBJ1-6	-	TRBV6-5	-	TGTGCCAGCAGTTATTCCCCAGAGTTAAATTCACCCCTCCACTTT	CASSYSPELNSPLHF
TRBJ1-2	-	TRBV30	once	TGTGCCTGGAGTGACCCGGACTATGGCTACACCTTC	CAWSDPDYGYTF
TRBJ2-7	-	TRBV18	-	TGTGCCAGCTCACCGGCGGCGGGCAGCTACGAACAGTACTTC	CASSPAAGSYEQYF
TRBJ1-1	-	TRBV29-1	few	TGCAGCGTGCCAGGGTTGGGTAACACTGAAGCTTTCTTT	CSVPGLGNTEAFF
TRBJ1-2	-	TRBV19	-	TGTGCCAGTAGTGCATCAGCCCCGGAGTACCTTCGTGGCTATGGCTACATCTTC	CASSASAPEYLRGYGYIF
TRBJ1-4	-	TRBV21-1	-	TGTGCCAGCAGCAAAGAGGCGTGGGTTTTT	CASSKEAWVF
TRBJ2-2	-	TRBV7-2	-	TGTGCCAGCAGCTTCAACAGGGACACCGGGGAGCTGTTTTTT	CASSFNRDTGELFF
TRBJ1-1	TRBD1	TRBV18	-	TGTGCCAGCTCACCCGGGACAGGAGGTCGCACTGAAGCTTTCTTT	CASSPGTGGRTEAFF
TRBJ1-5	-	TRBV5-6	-	TGTGCCAGCAGCTTGGTGGCAGGCAATCAGCCCCAGCATTTT	CASSLVAGNQPQHF
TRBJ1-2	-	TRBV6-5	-	TGTGCCAGCAGAAATGAGAACTATGGCTACACCTTC	CASRNENYGYTF
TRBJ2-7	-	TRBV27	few	TGTGCCAGCAGTCCTATAAACCCCTACGAGCAGTACTTC	CASSPINPYEQYF
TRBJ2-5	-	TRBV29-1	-	TGCAGCGTTCCCGGCCGCGACCAATTTGCCCAGTACTTC	CSVPGRDQFAQYF